This T cell receptor beta chain was documented in a study of T-cell reconstitution after alpha-beta-depleted transplantation in children (dated by TCRdb to 2016 to 2017). Study-wide context: T-cell immune reconstitution after TCRalphabeta/CD19-depleted allogeneic hematopoietic cell transplantation in children was quantitatively tracked in the study by means of TCR repertoire profiling.

V is pruned by 4 bases and J by 3 bases, leaving 10 bases of the junction without a gene match. The germline V gene supplies CDR1 SGHRS and CDR2 YFSETQ. The CDR3 has 17 amino acids, counting the end cysteine and phenylalanine. Left in the record is the CDR3 DNA by itself, 51 bases read in frame from the first base. Points on this clonotype: Its antigen target is currently unknown. Per-base quality was not reported, and no clone a single base away is much larger than it.

Read against the paper, the sample's treatment or condition label means: allogeneic hematopoietic cell transplantation with graft depleted of TCRalphabeta T cells and CD19 B cells. The children who served as transplant recipients had been given grafts of TCRalphabeta/CD19-depleted allogeneic hematopoietic cells. Libraries were made using PCR. Sequencing was carried out with an Illumina HiSeq 2500. Molecular barcoding was employed in the preparation of TCR libraries, with unique molecular identifiers being used to normalize TCRbeta repertoire quantification. The public reads were run again by TCRdb, first through fastp at Q25 and then through MiXCR, and only productive beta chains were kept. Rows matching on CDR3 protein sequence are summarized as one entry with the most common DNA and genes. Within this sample are about 980,000 distinct CDR3 sequences, with around 30% of them counted one time only. The ten largest clones add up to 28% of the sample.

What the research found in general, with its limitations: The apparently early recovery of alphabetaT-cell counts about two months after transplant reportedly depended on only several hundred rapidly expanded clones that came from non-depleted graft cells. Over subsequent months, a decline in hyperexpanded clone frequencies was noted, and after one year, T-cell counts and TCRbeta diversity were mostly ascribed to newly produced T cells. In some patients, the high TCRbeta diversity seen at day 60 was put down to recipient T cells and intrathymic progenitors that had survived conditioning.

This receptor chain uses TRBV5-1 and TRBJ2-2; 9 middle bases align to TRBD1. This receptor was obtained from a boy under three years old who had a stem cell transplant for SCID, so the T cells may come from the graft donor. Here the sequenced sample was PBMCs, mostly from graft donor cells, taken 360 days after TCRalphabeta/CD19-depleted stem cell transplant. The CDR3 reads CASSTTPGQGYTGELFF. In nucleotides, the sequence is TGCGCCAGCAGCACCACACCGGGACAGGGATACACCGGGGAGCTGTTTTTT.